The source of this T cell receptor (beta chain) is a study of shared clonotypes between healthy human individuals. Sequenced by immunoSEQ multiplex PCR; TCRdb stores in-frame clones only, minus some. The table lists roughly 2.4 million clones, around 95% of them singletons, with less than 0.15% in the top ten. This clone showed up just once. V lost 0 bases, J lost 5 bases, and 14 bases lay in between. CDR1 is SGHNT and CDR2 is YENEEA in the germline V gene. This CDR3 comprises 15 residues. The source is a man younger than 35 in good health. The chain joins TRBV11-3 to TRBJ2-7; possible D gene TRBD1, 5 bases. Sequencing was performed on naive CD4+ T cells sorted from blood. Subset of the sample: CD45RA+ positively selected. CDR3 sequence reads: CASSLEGAFFHEQYF. The CDR3 DNA reads as TGTGCCAGCAGCTTAGAAGGGGCTTTCTTCCACGAGCAGTACTTC.